Sequencing of this TCR beta chain was carried out in a study of T-cell reconstitution after alpha-beta-depleted transplantation in children. Study conclusions and caveats: Where alpha-beta T cells came from about two months after transplant was reportedly several hundred expanded graft clones. Newly produced T cells mostly accounted for T-cell counts and diversity one year post-transplant. Surviving recipient T cells and intrathymic progenitors accounted for some patients' high TCRbeta diversity at day 60.

Points on this clonotype: The antigen remains unidentified.

After removal of 6 bases from V and 5 bases from J, the junction contained 7 bases not matched to a gene. The germline V gene has CDR1 DFQATT and CDR2 SNEGSKA (reference sequence). The CDR3 spans 13 residues. TCRbeta library construction was performed incorporating unique molecular identifiers. Each CDR3 protein gets one entry after TCRdb re-called the PCR reads with MiXCR. The sample lists 300,000 to 350,000 distinct CDR3 sequences, about 16% occurring once. The source was PBMCs, mostly from graft donor cells, collected 360 days after TCRalphabeta/CD19-depleted stem cell transplant. This chain links TRBV20-1 with TRBJ2-1; TRBD2 matches 7 bases. This clonotype was sampled from a male patient aged 2-9 years who had a stem cell transplant for acute lymphoblastic leukemia, so the T cells may come from the graft donor. In DNA form, the CDR3 reads TGCAGTGCAAGGACTAGGATTGACAATGAGCAGTTCTTC. Protein product: CSARTRIDNEQFF.